This TCR beta chain was observed in a study of cytomegalovirus exposure and HLA in healthy donors. Across the study: A prior analysis found roughly 110 million unique TCR beta sequences from around 180 million T cells.

Remarks on this clone: The target antigen is unknown.

General study findings and limits: Several top significant clusters appeared, in a later analysis, to be linked to common viral pathogens.

Trimming at V came to 4 bases and at J to 5 bases, leaving 13 bases not matched to a gene. The CDR3 sequence is 16 residues long. Looked up from germline, CDR1 is SGDLS and CDR2 is YYNGEE. Primers included in the PCR were 60 Vbeta and 13 Jbeta primers. Clones were read by immunoSEQ multiplex PCR, and TCRdb kept only the in-frame ones, dropping some. The data include approximately 30,000 clones; the top ten clones carry more than 3%. The source material was PBMCs. The receptor was derived from a woman between 35 and 50 years old in good health and CMV-seropositive. The rearrangement links TRBV9 to TRBJ1-2, with TRBD1 matching over 8 bases. DNA of the CDR3: TGTGCCAGCAGCCCCCAGATCGGACAGGGAGGGTATGGCTACACCTTC. Its protein product is CASSPQIGQGGYGYTF.